This T cell receptor beta chain was documented in a study of siplizumab effects on memory and regulatory T cells. Broader study findings: Unstimulated subsets accounted for the mapping of only a minor share of the clones that were alloreactive. Among sequences traceable to unstimulated CD4+ memory cells, alloreactive ones were significantly reduced by siplizumab.

For this clone: Its antigen is not known.

Trimming cost V 5 bases and J 5 bases, with 8 bases left between them. The CDR3 runs to 12 residues. The germline CDR1 and CDR2 sequences are SGHTA and FQGNSA. Profiling relied on immunoSEQ multiplex PCR, and the TCRdb table lists in-frame clones only, not all of them. The sample yields some 64,000 clones, 70% to 85% seen once. The chain has TRBV7-2 and TRBJ2-3, with a tentative D call TRBD1 (5 bases). The specimen sequenced was memory CD4+ T cells sorted from blood. This TCR came from a human donor in good health. The CDR3 is CASSQGVDTQYF. In DNA, the CDR3 is TGTGCCAGCAGCCAAGGGGTAGATACGCAGTATTTT. The full variable domain, in which reference TRBV7-2 and TRBJ2-3 provide the parts outside the CDR3, is GAGVSQSPSNKVTEKGKDVELRCDPISGHTALYWYRQSLGQGLEFLIYFQGNSAPDKSGLPSDRFSAERTGGSVSTLTIQRTQQEDSAVYLCASSQGVDTQYFGPGTRLTVL.